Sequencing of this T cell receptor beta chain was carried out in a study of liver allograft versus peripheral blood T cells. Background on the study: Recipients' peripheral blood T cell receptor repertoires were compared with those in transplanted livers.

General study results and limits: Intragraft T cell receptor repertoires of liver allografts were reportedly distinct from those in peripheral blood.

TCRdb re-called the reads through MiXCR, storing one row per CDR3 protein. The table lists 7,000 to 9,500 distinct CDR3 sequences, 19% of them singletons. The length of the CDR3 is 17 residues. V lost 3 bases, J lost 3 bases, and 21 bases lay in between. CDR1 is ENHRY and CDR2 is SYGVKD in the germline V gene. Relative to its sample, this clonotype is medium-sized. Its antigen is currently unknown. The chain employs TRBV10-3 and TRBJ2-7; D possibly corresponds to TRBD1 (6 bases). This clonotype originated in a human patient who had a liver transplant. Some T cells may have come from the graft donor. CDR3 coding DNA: TGTGCCATCAGTGACCCACTGACCGGGACACAATTCTACGAGCAGTACTTC. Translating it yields CAISDPLTGTQFYEQYF.